The 9 T cell receptor beta chains below come from one sample, sequenced in a study of T cell responses to AZD1222 COVID-19 vaccine. The repertoire was sequenced with immunoSEQ multiplex PCR; TCRdb's copy has only in-frame clones and lacks some. The sample lists tens of thousands of clones; roughly 90% were seen once. Material: peripheral blood, obtained on day 0 of MenACWY control vaccination. The receptors stem from an adult in good health.

This chain joins TRBV25-1 and TRBJ1-2; tentatively, D is TRBD1 (6 bases). Between the trimmed V and J ends, which lost 7 bases and 5 bases, there was a span of 8 bases. Germline assignment: CDR1 MGHDK and CDR2 SYGVNS. The CDR3 has 11 amino acids. This CDR3 reads CASTTGYGYTF. The CDR3 DNA sequence: TGTGCCAGCACTACAGGGTATGGCTACACCTTC.

This clone was picked up one time. This chain uses TRBV7-8 with TRBJ1-5; D is uncertain. CDR3 length equals 17 residues. Per germline, CDR1 SGHVS and CDR2 FQNEAQ. Trimming took off 5 bases at V and 0 bases at J, with 17 bases between the two ends. This CDR3 is CASSRRSAGDSNQPQHF. The CDR3 coding sequence is TGTGCCAGCAGCCGACGATCGGCTGGTGATAGCAATCAGCCCCAGCATTTT.

The rearrangement joins TRBV6-5 to TRBJ2-7; 13 bases match TRBD2. Germline lookup yields CDR1 MNHEY and CDR2 SVGAGI. Unmatched junction bases numbered 2, after V lost 0 bases and J lost 3 bases. The CDR3 spans 16 residues. The CDR3 coding sequence is TGTGCCAGCAGTTACTCTGGACTAGCGGGAGTCTACGAGCAGTACTTC. This encodes CASSYSGLAGVYEQYF.

The rearrangement uses TRBV29-1 and TRBJ2-2, with TRBD1 as a possible D gene (5 bases). V was cut by 3 bases and J by 3 bases, with 11 bases left in between. Per germline, CDR1 SQVTM and CDR2 ANQGSEA. The CDR3 is made up of 14 amino acids. The CDR3 loop is CSVDPGWDTGELFF. In DNA, the CDR3 is TGCAGCGTTGACCCAGGGTGGGACACCGGGGAGCTGTTTTTT.

This clone has just a few counts. The chain joins TRBV27 to TRBJ1-1; D remains unclear. Germline V gene data show CDR1 as MNHEY and CDR2 as SMNVEV (reference sequence). Trimming shortened V by 4 bases and J by 10 bases, and 19 bases separated the two germline ends. The CDR3 totals 14 residues. The DNA for the CDR3 is TGTGCCAGCAGTTATCGCCCGGGATGGAACTTAGCTTTCTTT. As protein: CASSYRPGWNLAFF.

The chain couples TRBV23-1 to TRBJ1-5, with TRBD1 as a possible D gene (6 bases). TRBV23-1 is classed as an ORF, of uncertain function. The V and J ends lost 2 bases and 4 bases respectively, with 12 bases between them. This CDR3 contains 15 residues. This CDR3 is CASSQTGIRNQPQHF. The CDR3 coding sequence is TGCGCCAGCAGTCAAACAGGGATTAGAAATCAGCCCCAGCATTTT.

The genes are TRBV6-5 and TRBJ1-1; no reliable D call. The CDR3 extends over 11 amino acids. Germline V lookup: CDR1 MNHEY, CDR2 SVGAGI. Trimming removed 7 bases at V and 11 bases at J, with 14 bases between. CDR3 sequence reads: CASIFLGLAFF. CDR3 in DNA: TGTGCCAGCATTTTTTTGGGGTTGGCTTTCTTT.

The chain couples TRBV19 to TRBJ2-3, with a possible D match to TRBD2 (5 bases). The CDR3 consists of 14 residues. Germline V gene lookup returns CDR1 LNHDA and CDR2 SQIVND (reference sequence). V was trimmed by 3 bases and J by 6 bases, leaving 13 bases between them. CDR3 protein: CASSIPGSMDTQYF. Written as DNA, the CDR3 is TGTGCCAGTAGTATTCCGGGATCCATGGATACGCAGTATTTT.

The chain is built from TRBV11-2 and TRBJ1-1; TRBD1 might be the D (5 bases). Looked up from germline, CDR1 is SGHAT and CDR2 is FQNNGV. V was clipped by 3 bases and J by 6 bases, with 14 bases between them. CDR3 length: 14 amino acids. The CDR3 nucleotides read TGTGCCAGCAGCTTGGGGCTCAGGGATCCTGAAGCTTTCTTT. Translated: CASSLGLRDPEAFF.